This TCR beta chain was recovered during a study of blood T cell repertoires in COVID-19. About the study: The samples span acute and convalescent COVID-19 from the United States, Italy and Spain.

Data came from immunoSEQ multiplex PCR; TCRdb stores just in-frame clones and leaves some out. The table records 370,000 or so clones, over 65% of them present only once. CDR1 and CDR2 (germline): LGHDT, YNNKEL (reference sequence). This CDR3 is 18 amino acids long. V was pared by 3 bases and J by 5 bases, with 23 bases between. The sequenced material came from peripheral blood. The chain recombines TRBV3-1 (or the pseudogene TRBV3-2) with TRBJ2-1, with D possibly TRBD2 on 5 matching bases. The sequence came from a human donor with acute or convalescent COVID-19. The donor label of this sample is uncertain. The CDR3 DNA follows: TGTGCCAGCAGCCATCGCCCTCGGACTCTCCTTTTTGACAATGAGCAGTTCTTC. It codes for CASSHRPRTLLFDNEQFF.